This TCR beta chain was recorded in a study of T cells in Graves' hyperthyroidism and ophthalmopathy (dated by TCRdb to between 2018 and 2020). A note on the overall study: Peripheral blood was collected at initial diagnosis, before any treatment. To identify TCR V-J signatures that set the groups apart, the researchers used a discovery cohort of approximately 98 patients, made up of under 50 with Graves' ophthalmopathy and some 58 with stable Graves' hyperthyroidism. In more than 5 Graves' hyperthyroidism patients, the study also compared T-cell repertoires from thyroid tissue with T-cell repertoires from blood. According to the paper, TCR Vbeta CDR3 sequencing was carried out on about 140 peripheral blood samples, which came from about 45 ophthalmopathy, 75 to 80 hyperthyroidism and some 17 progressor patients. Following sampling, methimazole starting at 30 mg daily was given to hyperthyroidism patients, and high-dose intravenous methylprednisolone was given to ophthalmopathy patients. The 100 discovery patients were divided at random into training and test sets in a 7:3 ratio. An independent validation cohort of some 18 hyperthyroidism patients and about 15 patients who later progressed to ophthalmopathy tested prospective prediction of ophthalmopathy. General study outcomes and caveats: Most expanded thyroid clonotypes (frequency above 0.001) were also detected in blood, a finding suggesting that blood repertoires may reflect thyroid immune responses. In validation, the model predicted progression to ophthalmopathy with approximately 71% sensitivity and roughly 75% specificity, a median of around six months before onset. No statistical method was used to fix the sample size in advance, and group allocation was not hidden from the investigators. In cross-validation, a model built on a 13 V-J signature told ophthalmopathy apart from stable hyperthyroidism with under 90% sensitivity and around 84% specificity, and in testing the same model reached 80%/75%.

The TCR beta CDR3 regions were amplified from the RNA transcripts. A first-round RT-PCR of the TCR CDR3 used the HTBI primer set with the Qiagen OneStep RT-PCR kit. The libraries were constructed in a second round of multiplex PCR and then size-selected and purified. Sequencing of the libraries was done on an Illumina HiSeq2000 using paired-end 100 bp reads. In the authors' own workflow: SOAPnuke was used to process the raw data, removing reads that contained adapters or uncalled bases, had a mean Phred below 15, or lacked an exact match to the constant primer or identifier. High-quality paired reads were merged using COPE v1.2.5, and each unique nucleotide sequence was defined as a clonotype. MiTCR v1.1 was used to align clonotypes to the IMGT TRBV, TRBD and TRBJ reference segments. Only V-J combinations with frequency above 0.0001, covering roughly 99% of repertoires, were analysed. The TCS score was defined as F50 (clonal expansion) divided by E x V (chaos), with BLOSUM62-based TCRdist calculated between CDR3 peptides within each V-J. Welch's t-statistics and random forest reduced fewer than 550 V-J features to under 15, which were used in a naive Bayes classifier (R e1071). TCRdb handled the public reads itself, with Q25 trimming in fastp and clone calling in MiXCR, and kept productive beta chains. Entries that share a CDR3 protein sequence are merged under the most common genes and DNA. These V and J calls originate from TCRdb's pipeline instead of the authors' own analysis. The sample contains under 400,000 distinct CDR3 sequences, roughly 20% of them found a single time. The ten largest clones represent approximately 54% of the sample.

With respect to this clonotype: Its antigen is still unknown. One base away there is no much larger clone; base qualities are not given.

The V end loses 2 bases and the J end loses 7 bases, and a stretch of 15 bases separates them. The CDR3 numbers 15 residues from cysteine through phenylalanine. The entry retains the CDR3 DNA only, 45 bases that are in frame from base 1. The CDR1 and CDR2 encoded by the germline V gene are LGHNT and FRNRAP. Graves' hyperthyroidism was defined as stable when no progression to ophthalmopathy occurred over 18 months of follow-up. Hyperthyroidism patients were aged 18 to 65 years and newly diagnosed, with disease duration of less than 2 months. Patients with uncontrolled infections, other autoimmune diseases, pregnancy or lactation were excluded. Diagnoses relied on clinical symptoms, serum thyroxine and TRAb, thyroid ultrasound and orbital computed tomography. Ficoll-Paque density gradient centrifugation was used to isolate PBMCs from around 9.1 ml of fresh peripheral blood. Total RNA was extracted with Trizol reagent, and quality was checked on an Agilent 2100 Bioanalyzer.

This receptor was obtained from a woman between 50 and 59 years old with Graves' hyperthyroidism. The sequenced sample was blood. Here the chain combines TRBV12-5 and TRBJ1-5, with the D segment identity uncertain. CDR3 sequence: CASGLIPGLGQPQHF. The bases are TGTGCTAGTGGTTTGATCCCAGGACTGGGGCAGCCCCAGCATTTT. With the rest looked up from the reference TRBV12-5 and TRBJ1-5 genes rather than sequenced, the full variable domain is DARVTQTPRHKVTEMGQEVTMRCQPILGHNTVFWYRQTMMQGLELLAYFRNRAPLDDSGMPKDRFSAEMPDATLATLKIQPSEPRDSAVYFCASGLIPGLGQPQHFGDGTRLSIL.